The TCR beta chain under discussion was sequenced for a study of T cell repertoires in cytomegalovirus infection. Study at large: Public signatures in TCR beta pointed to CMV infection and matching HLA type.

This CDR3 has 15 residues. Germline-derived CDR1 and CDR2 are SGHAT and FQNNGV. Trimming cost V 5 bases and J 5 bases; bases outside gene matches: 11. Study-level findings and limits: Ex vivo responses were dominated by HLA-C-restricted CMV-specific TCR beta clonotypes. Cumulative public TCR beta family frequency identified CMV carriers with the relevant HLA.

One entry per CDR3 protein, called by TCRdb with MiXCR from the reads. Counted here are about 740,000 distinct CDR3 sequences, about a third occurring once; the ten biggest clones make up around 2.6%. Remarks on this clonotype: Its antigen is not known.

This rearrangement joins TRBV11-2 to TRBJ2-5; TRBD2 agrees at 7 bases. The TCR originated in a human donor in good health (CMV status not recorded). Some clones in this sample may be carry-over from other donors' samples. Material: PBMCs. As DNA, the CDR3 is TGTGCCAGCAGCCCACCGGGGGGAGGGCGTGAGACCCAGTACTTC. Amino acid sequence: CASSPPGGGRETQYF.